This T cell receptor (beta chain) emerged from a study of CD8+ T cells in alopecia areata. Notes on this clone: What it binds is not known.

Extracted from the samples, RNA was reverse transcribed into cDNA to serve as the sequencing template. Some clones are missing from TCRdb's copy, which holds only in-frame ones; the method was immunoSEQ multiplex PCR. This table holds 130,000 to 150,000 clones, 47% found once. Between the trimmed V and J ends, which lost 0 bases and 2 bases, there was a span of 12 bases. The CDR3 spans 16 residues. Looked up from germline, CDR1 is MNHEY and CDR2 is SVGAGI. Study observations and caveats: Researchers report lesional scalp, most notably alopecia totalis/universalis, outstripped normal scalp in clonality.

This clonotype was sampled from a human donor with alopecia areata. The chain joins TRBV6-5 to TRBJ2-3; D remains unclear. What was sequenced was CD4+ T cells sorted from blood. CDR3 bases: TGTGCCAGCAGTTACTCTTGGGAACCTTACACAGATACGCAGTATTTT. The encoded protein is CASSYSWEPYTDTQYF.